Given below is one T cell receptor beta chain in context. This entry is derived from a study of OX40 agonist ivuxolimab in advanced cancers. Per germline, CDR1 LNHDA and CDR2 SQIVND (reference sequence). Trimming stripped 3 bases from V and 0 bases from J, with 9 bases between. This CDR3 spans 15 amino acids. Repertoires were generated with immunoSEQ multiplex PCR, while TCRdb's copy carries only in-frame clones and drops some. The sample comprises around 62,000 clones, 65% to 90% of which are singletons, and 2% to 3% rests with the top ten. The sequences come from CD4+ or CD8+ T cells sorted from blood, collected in a trial of the OX40 agonist ivuxolimab. V and J are TRBV19 and TRBJ1-3; no clear D gene. The source is an adult with an advanced solid tumor such as melanoma, head and neck, liver or kidney cancer. This CDR3 reads CASSIADFSGNTIYF. In nucleotides, the CDR3 is TGTGCCAGTAGTATCGCGGATTTCTCTGGAAACACCATATATTTT.